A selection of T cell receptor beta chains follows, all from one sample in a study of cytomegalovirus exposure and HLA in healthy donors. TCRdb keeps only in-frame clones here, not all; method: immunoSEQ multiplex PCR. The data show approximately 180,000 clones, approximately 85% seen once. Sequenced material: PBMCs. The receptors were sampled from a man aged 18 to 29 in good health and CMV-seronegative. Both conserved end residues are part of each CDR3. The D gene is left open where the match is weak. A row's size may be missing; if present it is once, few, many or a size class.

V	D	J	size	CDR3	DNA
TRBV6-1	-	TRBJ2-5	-	CASSVGAQETQYF	TGTGCCAGCAGTGTAGGGGCCCAAGAGACCCAGTACTTC
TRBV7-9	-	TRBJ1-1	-	CSSSFSTEAFF	TGTTCCAGCAGCTTTAGCACTGAAGCTTTCTTT
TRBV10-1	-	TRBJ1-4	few	CASKEGREASNEKLFF	TGCGCCAGCAAGGAAGGCAGGGAGGCCTCTAATGAAAAACTGTTTTTT
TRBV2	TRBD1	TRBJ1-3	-	CASTPLQGVGNTIYF	TGTGCCTCAACACCCTTACAGGGGGTTGGAAACACCATATATTTT
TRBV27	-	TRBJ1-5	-	CASSLSLGGQPQHF	TGTGCCAGCAGTTTATCCCTGGGAGGTCAGCCCCAGCATTTT
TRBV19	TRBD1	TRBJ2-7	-	CASTQPGQGGREQYF	TGTGCCAGTACCCAGCCGGGACAGGGGGGACGGGAGCAGTACTTC
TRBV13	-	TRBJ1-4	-	CASSLDRATNEKLFF	TGTGCCAGCAGCTTGGACAGAGCAACTAATGAAAAACTGTTTTTT
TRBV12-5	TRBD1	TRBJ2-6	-	CASEPGQGVFGANVLTF	TGTGCTAGTGAACCGGGACAGGGGGTTTTTGGGGCCAACGTCCTGACTTTC
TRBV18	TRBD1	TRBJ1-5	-	CASSLQGASDQPQHF	TGTGCCAGCTCGCTACAGGGGGCCTCGGATCAGCCCCAGCATTTT
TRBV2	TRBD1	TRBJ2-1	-	CASSGTGYNEQFF	TGTGCCAGCAGCGGGACAGGTTACAATGAGCAGTTCTTC
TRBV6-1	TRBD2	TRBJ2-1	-	CASSGRWRGGYVNEQFF	TGTGCCAGCAGTGGGAGGTGGCGGGGGGGTTATGTCAATGAGCAGTTCTTC
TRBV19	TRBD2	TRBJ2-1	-	CASSIQAGGSYNEQFF	TGTGCCAGTAGTATACAAGCGGGAGGCTCCTACAATGAGCAGTTCTTC
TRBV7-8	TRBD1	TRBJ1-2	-	CASSPTGGDGYTF	TGTGCCAGCAGCCCGACAGGGGGAGATGGCTACACCTTC
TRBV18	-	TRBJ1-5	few	CASSPQGVGQPQHF	TGTGCCAGCTCACCACAGGGGGTGGGTCAGCCCCAGCATTTT
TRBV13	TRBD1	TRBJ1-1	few	CASSNNQGAYTEAFF	TGTGCCAGCAGCAACAACCAGGGGGCCTACACTGAAGCTTTCTTT
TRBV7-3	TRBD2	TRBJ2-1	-	CASSLSGLAGYTRDNEQFF	TGTGCCAGCAGCTTATCCGGACTAGCGGGGTATACTCGGGACAATGAGCAGTTCTTC
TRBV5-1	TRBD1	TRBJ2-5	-	CASSLAGQGVETQYF	TGCGCCAGCAGCTTGGCGGGACAGGGTGTAGAGACCCAGTACTTC
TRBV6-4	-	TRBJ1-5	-	CASSDAINQPQHF	TGTGCCAGCAGTGACGCGATCAATCAGCCCCAGCATTTT
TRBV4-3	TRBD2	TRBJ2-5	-	CASSPEIAGKPQETQYF	TGCGCCAGCAGCCCGGAAATAGCGGGGAAGCCCCAAGAGACCCAGTACTTC
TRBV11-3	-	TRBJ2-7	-	CASSRGSGTNYEQYF	TGTGCCAGCAGCCGTGGGTCGGGGACAAACTACGAGCAGTACTTC
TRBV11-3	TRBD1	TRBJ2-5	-	CASSSTGPQETQYF	TGTGCCAGCAGCTCGACAGGGCCCCAAGAGACCCAGTACTTC
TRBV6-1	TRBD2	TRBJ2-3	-	CASSETRGAGTDTQYF	TGTGCCAGCAGTGAAACGCGGGGGGCGGGGACAGATACGCAGTATTTT
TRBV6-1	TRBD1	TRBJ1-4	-	CASSEEGAQTNEKLFF	TGTGCCAGCAGTGAAGAGGGGGCGCAAACTAATGAAAAACTGTTTTTT
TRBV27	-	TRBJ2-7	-	CASSRITGALYYEQYF	TGTGCCAGCAGTAGAATCACAGGTGCTTTATACTACGAGCAGTACTTC
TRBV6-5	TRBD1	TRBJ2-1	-	CASSYVWTGQSEQFF	TGTGCCAGCAGTTACGTTTGGACAGGGCAAAGTGAGCAGTTCTTC
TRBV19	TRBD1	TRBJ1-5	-	CASSGGGAGGRAQPQHF	TGTGCCAGTAGCGGAGGCGGGGCAGGGGGCAGGGCTCAGCCCCAGCATTTT
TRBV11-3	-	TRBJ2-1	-	CASSQGLGGGEQFF	TGTGCCAGCAGCCAGGGGCTAGGAGGTGGTGAGCAGTTCTTC
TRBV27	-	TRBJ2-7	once	CASSLFSGNTYEQYF	TGTGCCAGCAGTTTATTCTCAGGGAATACCTACGAGCAGTACTTC
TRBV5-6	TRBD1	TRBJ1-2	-	CASSQGDRGGYTF	TGTGCCAGCAGCCAGGGGGACAGGGGTGGCTACACCTTC
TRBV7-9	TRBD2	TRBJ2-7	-	CASSLPLAGNYEQYF	TGTGCCAGCAGCTTACCCTTAGCGGGAAACTACGAGCAGTACTTC
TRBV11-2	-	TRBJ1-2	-	CASSLNGEVGYTF	TGTGCCAGCAGCTTGAACGGGGAGGTTGGCTACACCTTC
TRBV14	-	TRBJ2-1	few	CASSPSPNEQFF	TGTGCCAGCAGCCCCTCCCCCAATGAGCAGTTCTTC
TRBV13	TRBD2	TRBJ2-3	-	CASSLAGGRDTQYF	TGTGCCAGCAGCCTAGCGGGAGGGCGAGATACGCAGTATTTT
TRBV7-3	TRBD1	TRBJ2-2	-	CASSPTGQGITGELFF	TGTGCCAGCAGCCCCACGGGACAGGGGATCACCGGGGAGCTGTTTTTT
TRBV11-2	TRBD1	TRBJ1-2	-	CASSNYERDRGPHYGYTF	TGTGCCAGCAGCAACTACGAAAGGGACAGGGGGCCTCACTATGGCTACACCTTC
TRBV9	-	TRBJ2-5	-	CASSVAVASRETQYF	TGTGCCAGCAGCGTAGCCGTTGCGAGTCGAGAGACCCAGTACTTC
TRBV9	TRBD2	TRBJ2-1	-	CASSSGQGLAGEEQFF	TGTGCCAGCAGCTCAGGACAGGGACTAGCGGGAGAGGAGCAGTTCTTC
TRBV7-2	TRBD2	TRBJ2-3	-	CASSFSSREVGNTQYF	TGTGCCAGCAGCTTTAGCTCGCGGGAGGTAGGAAATACGCAGTATTTT
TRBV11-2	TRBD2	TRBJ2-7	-	CASSPGTSGDHEQYF	TGTGCCAGCAGCCCAGGGACTAGCGGGGACCACGAGCAGTACTTC
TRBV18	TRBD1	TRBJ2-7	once	CASSPTGGRSEQYF	TGTGCCAGCTCACCGACAGGGGGCAGGTCCGAGCAGTACTTC
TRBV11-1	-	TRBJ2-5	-	CASSSGGPYQETQYF	TGTGCCAGCAGCTCCGGGGGGCCGTACCAAGAGACCCAGTACTTC
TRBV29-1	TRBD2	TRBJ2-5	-	CSALGLAGVLQETQYF	TGCAGCGCCCTGGGACTAGCGGGAGTGCTGCAAGAGACCCAGTACTTC
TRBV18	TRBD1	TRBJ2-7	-	CASSPGQSPYEQYF	TGTGCCAGCTCACCGGGACAGTCGCCCTACGAGCAGTACTTC
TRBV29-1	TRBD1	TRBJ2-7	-	CSIERTGGFDEQYF	TGCAGTATAGAACGGACAGGGGGCTTCGACGAGCAGTACTTC
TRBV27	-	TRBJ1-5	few	CASSSSQGLSNQPQHF	TGTGCCAGCAGTTCCTCCCAGGGCCTTAGCAATCAGCCCCAGCATTTT
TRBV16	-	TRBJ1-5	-	CASSQSDRLNQPQHF	TGTGCCAGCAGCCAATCCGACAGGCTCAATCAGCCCCAGCATTTT
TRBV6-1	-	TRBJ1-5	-	CASSEAGSLAVPQHF	TGTGCCAGCAGTGAAGCTGGCAGCCTGGCGGTGCCCCAGCATTTT
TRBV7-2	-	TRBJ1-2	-	CASSLSGQAYGYTF	TGTGCCAGCAGCTTATCTGGGCAAGCTTATGGCTACACCTTC
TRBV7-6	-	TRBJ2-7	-	CASSPEPGGTSYEQYF	TGTGCCAGCAGCCCGGAACCTGGCGGGACCTCCTACGAGCAGTACTTC
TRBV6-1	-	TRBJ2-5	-	CASSSRGGQETQYF	TGTGCCAGCAGTTCTAGGGGAGGCCAAGAGACCCAGTACTTC
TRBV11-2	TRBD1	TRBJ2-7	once	CASRPTGGEQYF	TGTGCCAGCAGACCAACAGGGGGCGAGCAGTACTTC
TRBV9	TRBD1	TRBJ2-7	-	CASSVAGTGTNEQYF	TGTGCCAGCAGCGTAGCCGGGACAGGGACAAACGAGCAGTACTTC
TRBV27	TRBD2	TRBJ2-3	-	CASRDGTSFITDTQYF	TGTGCCAGCAGGGACGGGACTAGCTTTATCACAGATACGCAGTATTTT
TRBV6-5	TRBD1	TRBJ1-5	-	CASSRGQSNQPQHF	TGTGCCAGCAGCAGGGGACAGAGCAATCAGCCCCAGCATTTT
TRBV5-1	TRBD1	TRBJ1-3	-	CASSLGPGTGIGNTIYF	TGCGCCAGCAGCTTGGGACCCGGGACAGGGATAGGAAACACCATATATTTT